This T cell receptor beta chain was captured by sequencing in a study of T cell responses to AZD1222 COVID-19 vaccine. The V gene end was trimmed by 4 bases and the J gene end by 0 bases; junction bases not matched to a gene: 1. The germline gives CDR1 LGHDT, CDR2 YNNKEL (reference sequence). The CDR3 runs 16 residues. Method: immunoSEQ multiplex PCR; TCRdb's copy keeps in-frame clones and lacks some. In the table there are around 140,000 clones, more than 90% of which are singletons. The TCR comes from an adult in good health. The material was peripheral blood, obtained on day 0 of AZD1222 vaccination. The chain carries TRBV3-1 (or the pseudogene TRBV3-2) and TRBJ2-1; TRBD2 aligns across 12 bases. DNA for the CDR3: TGTGCCAGCAGCCCGACTAGCGGGGGCTCCTACAATGAGCAGTTCTTC. Its translation is CASSPTSGGSYNEQFF.